The text below deals with one T cell receptor (beta chain). What it recognizes is unknown. Treatment in this sample: some 20 received Ad26.COV2.S at low or high dose, single or two shots; about five received placebo; per-sample allocation not given. It was on day 63 after the first vaccine or placebo injection that samples were taken. These data are taken from a study of Ad26.COV2.S vaccination and SARS-CoV-2 variants. Study-level background: Dosing was one shot or two shots 56 days apart. Study-level points and caveats: Responses of spike-specific T cells (both CD8+ and CD4+) reportedly showed substantial breadth after vaccination. Placebo and vaccine recipients had non-spike TCR breadth that was similar.

Here immunoSEQ multiplex PCR was the method, and the copy in TCRdb shows in-frame clones only, minus some. This table holds a few hundred thousand clones, about 92% found once. V gave up 1 base and J gave up 5 bases, with 6 bases separating them. The CDR3 is 12 residues long. Germline V gene sequence: CDR1 SGDLS, CDR2 YYNGEE. The chain couples TRBV9 to TRBJ2-5, with D tentatively TRBD1 (5 bases). The sequence was obtained from a person between 18 and 59 years old who received the Ad26.COV2.S COVID-19 vaccine or a placebo. Source: peripheral blood, taken in a trial of Ad26.COV2.S vaccine versus placebo. The CDR3 here is CASSVSGETQYF. CDR3 DNA sequence: TGTGCCAGCAGCGTATCAGGGGAGACCCAGTACTTC.